Only a few counts were recorded for the clone carrying this TCR beta chain. The data derive from a study of blood T cells in healthy people across ages. A second roughly 6 to 12 cycle PCR used barcoded and J-beta primers. TCRdb re-called the 5' RACE reads through MiXCR, storing one row per CDR3 protein. Of around 650,000 distinct CDR3 sequences listed, around two fifths were seen once; the top ten hold around 30%. CDR1 and CDR2 from the germline V gene are SEHNR and FQNEAQ (reference sequence). CDR3 length equals 16 residues. V shed 11 bases and J shed 0 bases, with 19 bases lying between them. The sequence came from an elderly man in good health. Sequencing was carried out using blood. The V gene is TRBV7-9, the J gene TRBJ1-4; D may be TRBD1 (5 bases). The CDR3 region has the DNA TGTGCCGGGACCACGGGTCAGAGAACAACTAATGAAAAACTGTTTTTT. As protein: CAGTTGQRTTNEKLFF.